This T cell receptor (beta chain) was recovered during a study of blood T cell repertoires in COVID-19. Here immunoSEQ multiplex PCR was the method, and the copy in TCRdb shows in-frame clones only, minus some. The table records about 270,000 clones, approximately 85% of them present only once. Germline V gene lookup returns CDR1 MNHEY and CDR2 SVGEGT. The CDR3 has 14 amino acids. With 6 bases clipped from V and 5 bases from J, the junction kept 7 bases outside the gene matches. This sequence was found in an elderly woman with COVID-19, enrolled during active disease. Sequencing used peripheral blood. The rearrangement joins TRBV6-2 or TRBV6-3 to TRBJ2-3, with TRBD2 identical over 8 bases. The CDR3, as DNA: TGTGCCAGCAGCTTCGGGACTAGGGTAGATACGCAGTATTTT. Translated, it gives CASSFGTRVDTQYF.